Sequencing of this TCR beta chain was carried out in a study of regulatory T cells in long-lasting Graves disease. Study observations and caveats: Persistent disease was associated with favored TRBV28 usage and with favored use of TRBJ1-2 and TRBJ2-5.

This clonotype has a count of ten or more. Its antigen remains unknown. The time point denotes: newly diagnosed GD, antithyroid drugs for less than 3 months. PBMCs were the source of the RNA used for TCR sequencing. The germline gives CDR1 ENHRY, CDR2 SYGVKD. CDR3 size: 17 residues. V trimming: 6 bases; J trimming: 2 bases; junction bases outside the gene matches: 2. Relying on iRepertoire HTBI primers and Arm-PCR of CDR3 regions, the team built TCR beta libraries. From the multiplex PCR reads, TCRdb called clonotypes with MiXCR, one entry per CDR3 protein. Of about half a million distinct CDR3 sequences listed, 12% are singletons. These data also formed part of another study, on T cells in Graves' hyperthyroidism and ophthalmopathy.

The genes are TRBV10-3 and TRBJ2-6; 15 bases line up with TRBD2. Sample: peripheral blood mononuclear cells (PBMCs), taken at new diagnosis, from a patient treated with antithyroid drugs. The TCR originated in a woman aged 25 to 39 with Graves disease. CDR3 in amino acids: CAIRGLAGGPGANVLTF. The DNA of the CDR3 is TGTGCCATCAGAGGACTAGCGGGAGGGCCTGGGGCCAACGTCCTGACTTTC.